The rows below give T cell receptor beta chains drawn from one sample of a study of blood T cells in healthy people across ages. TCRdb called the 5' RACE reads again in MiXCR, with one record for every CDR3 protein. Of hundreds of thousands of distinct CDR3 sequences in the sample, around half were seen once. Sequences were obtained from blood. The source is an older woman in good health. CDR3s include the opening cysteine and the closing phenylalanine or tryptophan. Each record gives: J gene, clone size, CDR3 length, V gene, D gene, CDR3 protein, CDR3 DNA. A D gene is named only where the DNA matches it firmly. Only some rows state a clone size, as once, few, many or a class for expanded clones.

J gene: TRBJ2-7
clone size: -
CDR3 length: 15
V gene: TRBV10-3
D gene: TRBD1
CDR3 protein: CAISATGVISYEQYF
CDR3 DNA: TGTGCCATCAGTGCGACAGGGGTCATCTCCTACGAGCAGTACTTC

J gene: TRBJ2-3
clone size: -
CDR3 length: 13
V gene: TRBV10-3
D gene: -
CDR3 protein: CAIDGGPTDTQYF
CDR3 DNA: TGTGCCATCGACGGGGGTCCGACAGATACGCAGTATTTT

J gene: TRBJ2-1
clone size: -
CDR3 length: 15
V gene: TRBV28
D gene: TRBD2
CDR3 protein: CASNKGAGGHNEQFF
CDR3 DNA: TGTGCCAGCAACAAAGGGGCGGGGGGGCACAATGAGCAGTTCTTC

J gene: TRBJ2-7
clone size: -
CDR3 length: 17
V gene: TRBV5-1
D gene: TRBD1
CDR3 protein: CASSFPGTREGGDEQYF
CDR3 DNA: TGCGCCAGCAGCTTTCCCGGGACAAGGGAAGGGGGCGATGAGCAGTACTTC

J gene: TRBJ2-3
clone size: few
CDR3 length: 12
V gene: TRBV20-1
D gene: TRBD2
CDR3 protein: CSVRREGDTQYF
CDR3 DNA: TGCAGTGTGAGACGGGAGGGGGATACGCAGTATTTT

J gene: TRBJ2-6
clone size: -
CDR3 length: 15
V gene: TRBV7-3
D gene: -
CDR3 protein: CASSPVRAGANVLTF
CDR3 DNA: TGTGCCAGCAGCCCGGTTAGGGCTGGGGCCAACGTCCTGACTTTC

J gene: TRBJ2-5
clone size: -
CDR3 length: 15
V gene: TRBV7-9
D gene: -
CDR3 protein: CASSLVASLGETQYF
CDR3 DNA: TGTGCCAGCAGCTTAGTCGCCAGCCTGGGAGAGACCCAGTACTTC

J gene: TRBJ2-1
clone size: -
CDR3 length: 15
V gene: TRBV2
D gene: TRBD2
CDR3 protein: CASSERSGNYNEQFF
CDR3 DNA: TGTGCCAGCAGTGAAAGGAGCGGGAACTACAATGAGCAGTTCTTC

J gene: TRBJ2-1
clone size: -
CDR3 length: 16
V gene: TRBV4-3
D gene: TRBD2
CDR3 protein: CASSQVGTSGIAGQFF
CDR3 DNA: TGCGCCAGCAGCCAAGTAGGGACTAGCGGGATAGCCGGGCAGTTCTTC

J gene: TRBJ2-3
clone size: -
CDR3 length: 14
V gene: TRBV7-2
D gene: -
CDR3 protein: CASSLALLGDTQYF
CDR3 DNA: TGTGCTAGCAGCCTAGCGCTGCTAGGGGATACGCAGTATTTT

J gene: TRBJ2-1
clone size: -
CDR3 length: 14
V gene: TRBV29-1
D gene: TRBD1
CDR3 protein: CSVRQGAKGNEQFF
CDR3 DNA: TGCAGCGTCCGACAGGGGGCAAAGGGCAATGAGCAGTTCTTC

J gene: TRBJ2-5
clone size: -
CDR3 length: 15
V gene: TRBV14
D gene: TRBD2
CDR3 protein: CASSQSGLAEETQYF
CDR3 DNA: TGTGCCAGCAGCCAATCGGGACTAGCGGAAGAGACCCAGTACTTC

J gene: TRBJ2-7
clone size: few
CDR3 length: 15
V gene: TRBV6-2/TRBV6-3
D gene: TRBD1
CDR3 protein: CASNDPGQGSYEQYF
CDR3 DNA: TGTGCCAGCAACGACCCAGGACAGGGCTCCTACGAGCAGTACTTC

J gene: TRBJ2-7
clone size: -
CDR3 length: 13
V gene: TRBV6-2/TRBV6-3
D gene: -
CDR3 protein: CASSYSTVYEQYF
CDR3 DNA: TGTGCCAGCAGTTACTCGACAGTCTACGAGCAGTACTTC

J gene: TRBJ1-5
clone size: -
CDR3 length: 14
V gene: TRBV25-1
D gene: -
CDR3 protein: CASSEGKENQPQHF
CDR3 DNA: TGTGCCAGCAGTGAAGGGAAGGAAAATCAGCCCCAGCATTTT